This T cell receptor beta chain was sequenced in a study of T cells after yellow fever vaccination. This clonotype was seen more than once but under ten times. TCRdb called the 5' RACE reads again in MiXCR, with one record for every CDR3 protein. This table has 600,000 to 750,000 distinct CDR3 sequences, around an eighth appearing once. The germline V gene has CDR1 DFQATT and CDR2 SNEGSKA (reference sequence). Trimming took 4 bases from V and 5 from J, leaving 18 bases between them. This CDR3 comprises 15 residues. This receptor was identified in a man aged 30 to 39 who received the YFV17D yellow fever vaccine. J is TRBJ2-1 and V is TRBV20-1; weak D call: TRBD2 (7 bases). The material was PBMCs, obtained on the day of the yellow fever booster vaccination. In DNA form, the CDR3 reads TGCAGTGCTATCCGGACAGCGGGGATAGACAATGAGCAGTTCTTC. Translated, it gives CSAIRTAGIDNEQFF.